The TCR beta chain under discussion was sequenced for a study of CD8 T cells in Susac syndrome. When the RNA was reverse transcribed, random hexamers were used with an input of roughly 0.5 to 1 ug. With immunoSEQ multiplex PCR, TCR beta CDR3 was amplified across 54 Vbeta and 13 Jbeta. TCRdb fed the immunoSEQ multiplex PCR reads into MiXCR, producing one record per CDR3 protein. The repertoire holds about 430,000 distinct CDR3 sequences, with around 85% as singletons. This clonotype has more than one count but fewer than ten. The junction departs from germline at one end; a sequencing error may be responsible. There are 13 residues in the CDR3. The germline CDR1 and CDR2 sequences are SGHRS and YFSETQ.

This chain joins TRBV5-1 and TRBJ2-7, with D perhaps being TRBD1 or TRBD2 (5 bases each). The receptor comes from a human donor with multiple sclerosis. The sequenced sample consisted of CD8+ T cells from PBMCs. For the CDR3, the DNA is TGTGCCAGCAGCTTGGGGGACCTCTACGAGCAGTACTTC. Encoded protein: CASSLGDLYEQYF.